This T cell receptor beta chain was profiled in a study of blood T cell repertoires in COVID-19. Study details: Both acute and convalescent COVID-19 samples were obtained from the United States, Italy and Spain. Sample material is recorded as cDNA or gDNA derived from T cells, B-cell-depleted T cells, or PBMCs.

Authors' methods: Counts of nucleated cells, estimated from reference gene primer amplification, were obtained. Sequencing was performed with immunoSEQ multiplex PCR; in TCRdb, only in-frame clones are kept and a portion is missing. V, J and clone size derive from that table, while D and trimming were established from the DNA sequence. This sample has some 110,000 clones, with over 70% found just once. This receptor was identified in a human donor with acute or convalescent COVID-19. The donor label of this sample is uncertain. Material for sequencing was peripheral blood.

CDR3 sequence (DNA): TGCGCCAGCAGTGGCGGGTGGCGGGGGGGCCTTAGTGAGCAGTTCTTC. Translation gives CASSGGWRGGLSEQFF. The chain is built from TRBV10-2 and TRBJ2-1; 9 bases are shared with TRBD2. CDR3 length: 16 amino acids. Germline V gene lookup returns CDR1 WSHSY and CDR2 SAAADI. V shed 4 bases and J 9 bases; nucleotides not matched to a gene: 13.